Given below is one T cell receptor beta chain in context. Its target is not known. This sample was taken from a study of Graves' ophthalmopathy and Graves' hyperthyroidism. Study as a whole: Peripheral blood was gathered at first diagnosis, ahead of any treatment whatsoever.

Presentation of ophthalmopathy in the donors involved moderate-to-severe activity, CAS ≥3, NOSPECS ≥4 and a duration under 3 months. The TCR beta CDR3 regions underwent amplification from RNA transcripts. Second-round multiplex PCR came after a first-round RT-PCR that employed HTBI primers. TCRdb fed the multiplex PCR reads into MiXCR, producing one record per CDR3 protein. The data hold 40,000 to 50,000 distinct CDR3 sequences, with around 52% observed a single time. Whole-study findings and limits: Blood also carried most expanded thyroid clonotypes exceeding 0.001 frequency. Ophthalmopathy progression cases were predicted by the model with 70.59% sensitivity and approximately 76% specificity.

CDR1 and CDR2 from the germline V gene are SGHRS and YFSETQ. The CDR3 has 18 amino acids. V shed 2 bases, J shed 7 bases, and the junction held 14 bases outside the gene matches. The source is an adult man with Graves' ophthalmopathy. The chain uses TRBV5-1 and TRBJ1-4; TRBD1 aligns across 10 bases. The sequencing input was peripheral blood. This CDR3 is CASSLSFRGTGVREKLFF. DNA of the CDR3: TGCGCCAGCAGCTTAAGTTTCAGGGGGACAGGGGTGCGTGAAAAACTGTTTTTT.